This record concerns one TCR beta chain sequence. Produced via immunoSEQ multiplex PCR; TCRdb's table is partial and in-frame only. The sample contains around 94,000 clones, roughly 84% of which appear only once. Germline V CDR1 and CDR2: SGHAT, FQDESV (reference sequence). V was cut by 4 bases and J by 7 bases, with 10 bases left in between. The CDR3 consists of 13 residues. The sample originates from a study of blood T cell repertoires in COVID-19. V gene TRBV11-1 combines with J gene TRBJ2-2, with D perhaps TRBD1 (5 bases). Sequencing input: peripheral blood. The sequence was collected from a man in his 60s with acute or convalescent COVID-19. In DNA form, the CDR3 reads TGTGCCAGCAGCTCGACAGTCGGCGGGGAGCTGTTTTTT. Encoded protein: CASSSTVGGELFF.